This TCR beta chain was documented in a study of blood T cells in healthy people across ages (dated by TCRdb to the mid-2010s). At the level of the whole study: Template switching captured roughly one uniquely barcoded TCR beta cDNA molecule per two T cells in model experiments. To track age-related changes in TCR beta repertoire diversity, the study relied on deep sequencing normalized with unique cDNA molecular identifiers. Four age groups were formed from the donors: young (average approximately 15 years), middle-aged (roughly 38), aged (around 62) and long-lived (roughly 88). Two additional independent replicas of 1 million unique cDNA reads from the same blood draw were analyzed for two donors (one aged 18 to 30 and one aged 80 or older).

General conclusions and limits of the study: As age increased, observed TCR beta diversity per million T cells dropped in a roughly linear way, and a significant reduction was already evident by age 40. A strong correlation was found between observed TCR beta diversity and the percentage of naive T cells measured by flow cytometry. The CMV infection status of donors was not known, potentially confounding age-related changes in expanded clonotypes. Total diversity estimates from one million sequenced T cells were considered lower bounds and underestimates. Compared with the aged group, the long-lived group had more naive CD4+ T cells, fewer expanded clones and increased TCR diversity, suggesting age selection. Since profiling was done on bulk unsorted PBMCs, naive and antigen-experienced compartments could not be conclusively compared.

Systemically healthy Caucasian individuals from Russia, approximately 39 in total and aged roughly 6 to 100 years, were included as donors. Each donor gave 8 to 10 milliliters of peripheral blood, collected into EDTA-treated Vacutainer tubes. PBMCs were isolated by Ficoll-Paque density-gradient centrifugation, with at least 6 million obtained per sample. Trizol reagent was used to extract total RNA from the PBMCs, yielding at least 6 micrograms per sample. The percentages of naive CD45RAhigh/CD27high T cells were determined by flow cytometry on a PBMC aliquot from every donor. From cysteine to phenylalanine, the CDR3 is 15 amino acids long. Only CDR3 DNA remains: 45 bases, in frame from the first base. V is clipped by 2 bases and J by 4 bases, and the sequence between their germline boundaries is 11 bases long. CDR1 and CDR2, looked up from the germline V gene, are KGHDR and SFDVKD. The library relied on 5' RACE. The data were produced on an Illumina HiSeq 2500. The second PCR ran for roughly 6 to 11 cycles and used a J-beta primer mix along with a sample-barcoded 5' primer. A unique molecular identifier was introduced onto each TCR beta cDNA molecule by a template-switch 5' adaptor carrying 12 random nucleotides. Each sample yielded at least 2.5 million CDR3-containing paired-end reads. First-strand cDNA was synthesized from all RNA with the Mint cDNA synthesis kit, primed by a TRBC-specific oligonucleotide. All cDNA was treated with uracil-DNA glycosylase and then went through a first 18-cycle PCR with the universal primers M1SS and BC2_uni_R. The paper's processing steps were these. For normalization, 1 million high-quality reads were randomly selected from each sample, with every read carrying a distinct molecular identifier. Reads with shared molecular identifiers were discarded instead of being binned into consensus sequences. CDR3 identification, clonotype clustering and error correction used MiTCR with a Q25 quality threshold and the strictest error-elimination algorithm. A nonparametric unseen species model with Euler transformation was used to estimate lower-bound total TCR beta diversity. Starting from the raw public reads, TCRdb applied fastp trimming at Q25, assembled clones with MiXCR and retained in-frame beta chains. For every CDR3 protein sequence, its rows merge into one entry that carries the most common genes and DNA. These V and J calls are TCRdb output, not the study's own analysis. The table for this sample lists more than 650,000 distinct CDR3 sequences; roughly 25% of them were counted only once. In total, the top ten clones hold about 3% of the sample.

Comment on this clonotype: Its antigen specificity is not known. Base qualities are not provided; no much larger clone lies one nucleotide away.

These data are also associated with another study on T cells of mothers and their children. The other study reports the following: Donors were nine systemically healthy Caucasian individuals: three mothers and their six children. cDNA synthesis consumed the entire amount of extracted RNA, loaded at approximately 1.6 ug RNA in each 15 ul reaction. In the second PCR, sample barcodes and 2-4 random nucleotides were introduced via the M1S primer. Over 9 million TCR beta CDR3 reads came from each mother, compared with around 3 million reads from each child. Thymic selection shapes the output of TCR recombination in a similar way in related and unrelated pairs, and inherited differences have a minor effect. Related mother-child pairs always showed normalized repertoire overlap that was slightly higher than in unrelated mother-child pairs, though the difference was never significant. Persistent microchimeric T cell clones were not detected, at a sensitivity of approximately 98 clones per million clonotypes. The study used deep NGS to compare TCR beta repertoires of mothers and children, seeking features distinguishing related mother-child pairs from unrelated individuals. The mean age was approximately 41 +/- 4 years for the mothers and about 12 +/- 4 years for the children. After adapter ligation with NEBNext reagents, the libraries were sequenced on Illumina HiSeq 2000 with 100+100 nt paired-end reads. To prevent cross-contamination, the mother and child libraries were prepared one month apart and sequenced in separate runs. For each donor, somewhere between roughly 500,000 and 2,100,000 distinct TCR beta clonotypes were identified. Naive TCR beta clonotypes were estimated from low-frequency clonotypes matched to each donor's FACS-determined naive share, without sorting.

The TCR originated in a boy aged 5-17 years in good health. The V gene is TRBV24-1 and the J gene is TRBJ2-1; TRBD2 might be the D gene, on 6 matching bases. Sample: blood. The CDR3 protein is CATSDYGGGYNEQFF. The DNA sequence follows: TGTGCCACCAGTGATTACGGGGGTGGGTACAATGAGCAGTTCTTC.